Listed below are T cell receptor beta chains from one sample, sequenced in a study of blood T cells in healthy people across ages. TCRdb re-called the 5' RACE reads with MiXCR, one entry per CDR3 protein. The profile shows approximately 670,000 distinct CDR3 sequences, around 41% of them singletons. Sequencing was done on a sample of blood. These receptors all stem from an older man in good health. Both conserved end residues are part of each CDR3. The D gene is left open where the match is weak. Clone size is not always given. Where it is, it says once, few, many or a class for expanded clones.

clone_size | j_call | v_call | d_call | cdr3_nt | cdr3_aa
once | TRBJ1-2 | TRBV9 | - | TGTGCCAGCAGCGTCACAGGGCCCCCTAACTATGGCTACACCTTC | CASSVTGPPNYGYTF
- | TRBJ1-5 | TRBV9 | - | TGTGCCAGCAGCCATGGGGTAGGGGTCCAGCCCCAGCATTTT | CASSHGVGVQPQHF
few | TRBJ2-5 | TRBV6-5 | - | TGTGCCAGCAGCCGCGGGGGCGGGGGAACCTCGGAGACCCAGTACTTC | CASSRGGGGTSETQYF
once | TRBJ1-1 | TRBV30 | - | TGTGCCTGGACCGAAAGACAGGAAGCTTTCTTT | CAWTERQEAFF
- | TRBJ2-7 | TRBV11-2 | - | TGTGCCAGCAGCTTAGGGCAGTCGAGCTCCTACGAGCAGTACTTC | CASSLGQSSSYEQYF
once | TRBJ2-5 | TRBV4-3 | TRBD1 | TGCGCCAGCAGCCAAGGGGACAGGGTAGGGGATGAGCAGTACTTC | CASSQGDRVGDEQYF
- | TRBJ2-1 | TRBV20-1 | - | TGCAGTGCTAGGGGTCGAGGAAACTACAATGAGCAGTTCTTC | CSARGRGNYNEQFF
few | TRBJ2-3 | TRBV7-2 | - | TGTGCCAGCAGTCTTAGATCTATCACAGATACGCAGTATTTT | CASSLRSITDTQYF
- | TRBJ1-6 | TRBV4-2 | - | TGTGTCAGCAGCCAAGACCCAGGAGACCCCCTCCACTTT | CVSSQDPGDPLHF
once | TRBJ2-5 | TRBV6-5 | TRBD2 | TGTGCCAGCAGGAGACTAGCGGGCCAAGGGACCCAGTACTTC | CASRRLAGQGTQYF
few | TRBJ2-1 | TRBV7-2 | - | TGTGCCAGCAGCTTACCCCTAACTGGGAGCGGGACAGAAAATGAGCAGTTCTTC | CASSLPLTGSGTENEQFF
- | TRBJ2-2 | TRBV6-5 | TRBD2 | TGTGCCAGCAGTTACCGTCAACTAGCGGGGGGGAACACCGGGGAGCTGTTTTTT | CASSYRQLAGGNTGELFF
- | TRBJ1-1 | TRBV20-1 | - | TGCAGTGGTACCCGAGGGACCTCTGAAGCTTTCTTT | CSGTRGTSEAFF
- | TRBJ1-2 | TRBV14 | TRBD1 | TGTGCCAGCAGCCTCATGACAGGGGACTACACCTTC | CASSLMTGDYTF
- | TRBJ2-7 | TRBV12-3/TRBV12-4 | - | TGTGCCAGCAGTTTACAGGGTAGGGTGGCCTACGAGCAGTACTTC | CASSLQGRVAYEQYF
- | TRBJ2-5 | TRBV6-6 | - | TGTGCCAGCAGCCAACCGGCCAGACCCCAAGAGACCCAGTACTTC | CASSQPARPQETQYF
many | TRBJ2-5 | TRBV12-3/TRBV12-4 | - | TGTGCCAGCAGTTTCCCCAGGGTGGGAGAGACCCAGTACTTC | CASSFPRVGETQYF
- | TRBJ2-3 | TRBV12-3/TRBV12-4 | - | TGTGCCAGCACTCTCATTAGGGCGGGCGGAGATACGCAGTATTTT | CASTLIRAGGDTQYF
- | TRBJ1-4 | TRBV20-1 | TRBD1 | TGCAGTGCTAGAGACTACAGGGGGCGAACTGAAAAACTGTTTTTT | CSARDYRGRTEKLFF
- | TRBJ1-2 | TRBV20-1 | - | TGCAGTGCTAGAGATCAGGCTCCAGGGCGTGGCTACACCTTC | CSARDQAPGRGYTF
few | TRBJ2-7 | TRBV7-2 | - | TGTGCCAGCACCCTCCAGCGGGGCAGGGGCTCCTACGAGCAGTACTTC | CASTLQRGRGSYEQYF
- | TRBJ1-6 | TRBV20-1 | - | TGCAGTGCTAGGTACCAGGGTAATTCACCCCTCCACTTT | CSARYQGNSPLHF
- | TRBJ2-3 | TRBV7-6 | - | TGTGCCAGCAGCCCCAGATATAGCCTGAGCACAGATACGCAGTATTTT | CASSPRYSLSTDTQYF
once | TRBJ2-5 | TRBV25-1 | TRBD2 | TGTGCCAGCAGTGGGGGGGGAAGCGGGAGGACCGAGACCCAGTACTTC | CASSGGGSGRTETQYF
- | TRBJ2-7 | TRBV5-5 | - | TGTGCCAGCAGCTCTCTACCAACAGCCTACGAGCAGTACTTC | CASSSLPTAYEQYF